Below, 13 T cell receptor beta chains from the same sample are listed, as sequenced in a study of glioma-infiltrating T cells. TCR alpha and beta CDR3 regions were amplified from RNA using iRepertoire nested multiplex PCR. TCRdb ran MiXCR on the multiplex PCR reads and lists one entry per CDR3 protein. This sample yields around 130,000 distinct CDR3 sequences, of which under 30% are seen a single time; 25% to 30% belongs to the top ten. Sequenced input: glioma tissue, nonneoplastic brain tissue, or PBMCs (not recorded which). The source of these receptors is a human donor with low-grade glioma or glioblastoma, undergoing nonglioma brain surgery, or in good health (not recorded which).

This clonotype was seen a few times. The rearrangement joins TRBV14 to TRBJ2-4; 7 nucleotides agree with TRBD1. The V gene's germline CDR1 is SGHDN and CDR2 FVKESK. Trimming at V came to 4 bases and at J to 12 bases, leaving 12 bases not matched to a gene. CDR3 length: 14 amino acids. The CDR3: CASSPAGTELNQYF. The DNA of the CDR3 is TGTGCCAGCAGCCCGGCCGGGACAGAATTAAATCAGTACTTC.

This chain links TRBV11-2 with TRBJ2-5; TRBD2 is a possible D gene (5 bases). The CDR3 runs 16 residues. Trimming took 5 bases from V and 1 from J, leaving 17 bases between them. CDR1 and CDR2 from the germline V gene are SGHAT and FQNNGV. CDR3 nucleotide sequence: TGTGCCAGCAGCCTCCTGGGCCCGGGGAGCCAAGAGACCCAGTACTTC. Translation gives CASSLLGPGSQETQYF.

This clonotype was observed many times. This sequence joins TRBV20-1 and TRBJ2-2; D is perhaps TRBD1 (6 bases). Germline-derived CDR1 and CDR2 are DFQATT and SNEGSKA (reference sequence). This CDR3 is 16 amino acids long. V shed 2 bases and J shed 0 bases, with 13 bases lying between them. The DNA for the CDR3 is TGCAGTGCTAGACTCACCGGGACACCGAACACCGGGGAGCTGTTTTTT. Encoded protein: CSARLTGTPNTGELFF.

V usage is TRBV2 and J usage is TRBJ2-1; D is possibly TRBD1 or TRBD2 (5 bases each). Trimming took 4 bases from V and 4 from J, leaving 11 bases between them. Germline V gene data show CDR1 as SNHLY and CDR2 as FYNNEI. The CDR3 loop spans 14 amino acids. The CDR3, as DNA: TGTGCCAGCAGTGTATGGGGGAGTTACAATGAGCAGTTCTTC. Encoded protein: CASSVWGSYNEQFF.

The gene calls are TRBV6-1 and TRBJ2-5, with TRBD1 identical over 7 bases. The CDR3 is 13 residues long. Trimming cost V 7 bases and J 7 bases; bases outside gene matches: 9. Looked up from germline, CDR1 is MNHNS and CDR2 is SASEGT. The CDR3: CASTYSGTVTQYF. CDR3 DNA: TGTGCCAGCACCTACTCCGGGACAGTGACCCAGTACTTC.

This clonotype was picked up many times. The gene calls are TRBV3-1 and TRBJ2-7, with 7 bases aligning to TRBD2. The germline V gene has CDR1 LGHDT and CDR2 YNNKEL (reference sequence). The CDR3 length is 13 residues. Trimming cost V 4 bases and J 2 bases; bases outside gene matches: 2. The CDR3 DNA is TGTGCCAGCAGCCCTGGGACTACCTACGAGCAGTACGTC. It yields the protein CASSPGTTYEQYV.

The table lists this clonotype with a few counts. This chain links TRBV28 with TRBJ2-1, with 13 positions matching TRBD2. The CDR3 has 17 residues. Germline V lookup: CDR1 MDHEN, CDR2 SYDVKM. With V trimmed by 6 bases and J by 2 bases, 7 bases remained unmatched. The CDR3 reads CASRPTSGGAPYNEQFF. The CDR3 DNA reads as TGTGCCAGCAGACCAACTAGCGGGGGGGCTCCCTACAATGAGCAGTTCTTC.

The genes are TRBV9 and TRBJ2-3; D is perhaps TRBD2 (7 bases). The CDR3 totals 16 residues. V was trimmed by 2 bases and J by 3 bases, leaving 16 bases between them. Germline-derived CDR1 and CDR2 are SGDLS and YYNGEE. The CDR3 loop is CASSVARGAGTDTQYF. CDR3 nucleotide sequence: TGTGCCAGCAGCGTGGCCCGGGGGGCTGGGACAGATACGCAGTATTTT. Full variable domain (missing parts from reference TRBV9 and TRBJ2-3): DSGVTQTPKHLITATGQRVTLRCSPRSGDLSVYWYQQSLDQGLQFLIQYYNGEERAKGNILERFSAQQFPDLHSELNLSSLELGDSALYFCASSVARGAGTDTQYFGPGTRLTVL.

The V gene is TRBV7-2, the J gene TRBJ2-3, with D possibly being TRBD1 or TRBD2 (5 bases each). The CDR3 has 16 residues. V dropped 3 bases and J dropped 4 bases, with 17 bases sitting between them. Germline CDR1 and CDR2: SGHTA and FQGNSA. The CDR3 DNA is TGTGCCAGCAGCTTGCTTGCAGGGAGATTTTCAGATACGCAGTATTTT. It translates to CASSLLAGRFSDTQYF.

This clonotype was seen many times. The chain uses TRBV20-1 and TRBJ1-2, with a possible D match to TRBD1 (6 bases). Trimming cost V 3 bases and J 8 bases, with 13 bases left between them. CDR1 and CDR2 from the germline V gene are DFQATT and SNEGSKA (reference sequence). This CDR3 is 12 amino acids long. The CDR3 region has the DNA TGCAGTGCTAGCGGACACGGGGGCGGCTACACCTTC. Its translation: CSASGHGGGYTF.

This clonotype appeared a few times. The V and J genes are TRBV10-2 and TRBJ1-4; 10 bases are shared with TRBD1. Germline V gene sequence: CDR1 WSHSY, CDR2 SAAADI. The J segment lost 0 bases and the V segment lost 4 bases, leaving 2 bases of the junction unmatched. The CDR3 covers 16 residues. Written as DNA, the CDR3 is TGCGCCAGCAGTGGACAGGGGGCCTCAACTAATGAAAAACTGTTTTTT. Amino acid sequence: CASSGQGASTNEKLFF.

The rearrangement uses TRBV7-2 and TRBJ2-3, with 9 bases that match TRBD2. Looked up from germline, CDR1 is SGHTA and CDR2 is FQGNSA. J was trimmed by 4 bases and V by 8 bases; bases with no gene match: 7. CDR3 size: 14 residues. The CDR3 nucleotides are TGTGCCAGCCCACGGGCGGGGGGGTCAGATACGCAGTATTTT. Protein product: CASPRAGGSDTQYF.

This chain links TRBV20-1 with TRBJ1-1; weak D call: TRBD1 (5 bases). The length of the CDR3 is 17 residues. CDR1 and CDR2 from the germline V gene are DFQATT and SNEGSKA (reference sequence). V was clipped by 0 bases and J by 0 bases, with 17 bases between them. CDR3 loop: CSARDHHLGGMNTEAFF. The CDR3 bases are TGCAGTGCTAGAGACCATCATCTGGGGGGGATGAACACTGAAGCTTTCTTT.